The clone carrying this TCR beta chain appeared once. Produced via immunoSEQ multiplex PCR; TCRdb's table is partial and in-frame only. The profile covers tens of thousands of clones, with around nine tenths appearing a single time and 3.7% taken by the ten largest. These data belong to a study of T cell changes during pregnancy in multiple sclerosis. The specimen was peripheral blood, collected after pregnancy. The TCR was taken from a female donor in good health, enrolled as a control in a pregnancy study.

The CDR3 nucleotides read TGTGCCAGCAGCCGGGGACAGCTCTATGGCTACACCTTC. Amino acids: CASSRGQLYGYTF. The V gene is TRBV6-6, the J gene TRBJ1-2, with 7 bases identical to TRBD1. V trimming: 6 bases; J trimming: 4 bases; junction bases outside the gene matches: 5. The CDR3 loop spans 13 amino acids. Per germline, CDR1 MNHNY and CDR2 SVGAGI (reference sequence).